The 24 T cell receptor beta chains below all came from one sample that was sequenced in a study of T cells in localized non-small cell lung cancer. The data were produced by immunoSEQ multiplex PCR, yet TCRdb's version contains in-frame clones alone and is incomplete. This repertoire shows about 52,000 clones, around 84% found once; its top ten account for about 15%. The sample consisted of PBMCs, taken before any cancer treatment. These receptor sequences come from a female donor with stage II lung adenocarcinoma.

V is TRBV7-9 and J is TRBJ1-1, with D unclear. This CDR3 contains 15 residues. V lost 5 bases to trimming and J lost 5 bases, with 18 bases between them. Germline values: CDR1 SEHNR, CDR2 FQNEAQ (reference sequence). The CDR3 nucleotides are TGTGCCAGCAGCCAACCGCAGAAGGAGGTAACTGAAGCTTTCTTT. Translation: CASSQPQKEVTEAFF.

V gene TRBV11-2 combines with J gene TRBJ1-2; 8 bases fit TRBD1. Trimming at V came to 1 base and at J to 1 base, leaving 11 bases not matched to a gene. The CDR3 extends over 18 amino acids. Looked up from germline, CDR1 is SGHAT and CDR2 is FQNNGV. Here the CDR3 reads CASSLVAGRGRINYGYTF. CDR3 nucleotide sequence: TGTGCCAGCAGCTTAGTAGCCGGCAGGGGGCGAATTAACTATGGCTACACCTTC. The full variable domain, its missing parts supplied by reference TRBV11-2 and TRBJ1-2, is EAGVAQSPRYKIIEKRQSVAFWCNPISGHATLYWYQQILGQGPKLLIQFQNNGVVDDSQLPKDRFSAERLKGVDSTLKIQPAKLEDSAVYLCASSLVAGRGRINYGYTFGSGTRLTVV.

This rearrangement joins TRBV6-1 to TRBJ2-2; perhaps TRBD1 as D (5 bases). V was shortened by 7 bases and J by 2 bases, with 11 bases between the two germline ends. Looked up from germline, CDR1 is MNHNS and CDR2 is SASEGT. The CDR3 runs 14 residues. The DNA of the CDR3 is TGTGCCAGCAACGGACAATCCAACACCGGGGAGCTGTTTTTT. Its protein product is CASNGQSNTGELFF.

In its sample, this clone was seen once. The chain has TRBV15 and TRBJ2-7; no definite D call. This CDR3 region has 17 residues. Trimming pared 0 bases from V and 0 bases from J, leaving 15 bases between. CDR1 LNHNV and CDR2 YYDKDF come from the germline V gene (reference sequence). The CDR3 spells CATSRDSNTVGSYEQYF. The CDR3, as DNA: TGTGCCACCAGCAGAGATTCCAATACAGTGGGCTCCTACGAGCAGTACTTC.

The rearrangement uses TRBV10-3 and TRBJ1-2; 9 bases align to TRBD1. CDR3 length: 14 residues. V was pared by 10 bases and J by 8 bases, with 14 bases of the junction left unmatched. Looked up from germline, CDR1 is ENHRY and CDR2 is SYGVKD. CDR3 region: CATQATGGGAGYTF. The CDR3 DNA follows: TGTGCCACTCAAGCTACAGGGGGCGGTGCCGGCTACACCTTC.

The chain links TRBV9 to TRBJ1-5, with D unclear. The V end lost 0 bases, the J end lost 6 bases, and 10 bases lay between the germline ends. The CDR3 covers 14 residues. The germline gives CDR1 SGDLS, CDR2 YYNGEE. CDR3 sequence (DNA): TGTGCCAGCAGCGTAGGGGTATCGGGTCAGCCCCAGCATTTT. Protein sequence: CASSVGVSGQPQHF.

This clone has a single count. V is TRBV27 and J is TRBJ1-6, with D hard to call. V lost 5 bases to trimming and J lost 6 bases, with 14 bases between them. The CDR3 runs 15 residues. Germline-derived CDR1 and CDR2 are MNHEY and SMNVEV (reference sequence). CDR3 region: CASSPAGIANSPLHF. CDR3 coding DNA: TGTGCCAGCAGTCCGGCGGGGATTGCTAATTCACCCCTCCACTTT.

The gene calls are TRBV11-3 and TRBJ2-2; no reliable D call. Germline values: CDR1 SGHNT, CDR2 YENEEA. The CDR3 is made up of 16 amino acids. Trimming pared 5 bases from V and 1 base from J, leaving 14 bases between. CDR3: CASSAQKSLNTGELFF. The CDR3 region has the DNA TGTGCCAGCAGCGCCCAGAAGTCCTTGAACACCGGGGAGCTGTTTTTT.

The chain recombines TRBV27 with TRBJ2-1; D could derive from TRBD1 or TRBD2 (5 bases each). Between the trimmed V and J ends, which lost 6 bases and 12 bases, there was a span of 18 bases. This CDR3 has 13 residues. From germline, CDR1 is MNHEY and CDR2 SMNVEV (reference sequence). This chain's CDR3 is CASRGTRVRGQFF. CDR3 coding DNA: TGTGCCAGCAGGGGGACCCGCGTCCGGGGGCAGTTCTTC.

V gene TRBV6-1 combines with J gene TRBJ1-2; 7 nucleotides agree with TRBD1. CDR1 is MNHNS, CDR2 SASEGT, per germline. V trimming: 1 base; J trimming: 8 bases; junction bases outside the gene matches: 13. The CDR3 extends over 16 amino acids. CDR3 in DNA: TGTGCCAGCAGTGAAGTTTTCTGGGAGGGGGCGCGAGGCTACACCTTC. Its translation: CASSEVFWEGARGYTF.

Here the CDR3 reads CASRTSGDRTDTQYF. The CDR3 DNA reads TGCGCCAGCAGGACTAGCGGGGATCGCACAGATACGCAGTATTTT. V and J are TRBV5-1 and TRBJ2-3, with TRBD2 matching 11 bases. The ends lost 5 bases at V and 1 base at J; junction bases unmatched: 3. The CDR3 covers 15 residues. The germline gives CDR1 SGHRS, CDR2 YFSETQ.

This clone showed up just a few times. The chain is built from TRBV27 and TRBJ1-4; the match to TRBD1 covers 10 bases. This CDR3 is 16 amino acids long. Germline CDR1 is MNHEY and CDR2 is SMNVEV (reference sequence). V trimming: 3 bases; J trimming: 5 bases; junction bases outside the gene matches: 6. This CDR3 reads CASSFYRTGGNEKLFF. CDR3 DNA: TGTGCCAGCAGTTTTTATAGGACAGGGGGGAATGAAAAACTGTTTTTT.

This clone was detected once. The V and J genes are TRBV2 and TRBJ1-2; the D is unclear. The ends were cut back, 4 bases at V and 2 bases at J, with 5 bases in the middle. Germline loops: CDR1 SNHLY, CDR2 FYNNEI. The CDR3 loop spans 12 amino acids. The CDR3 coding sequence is TGTGCCAGCAGTGCAGAAAACTATGGCTACACCTTC. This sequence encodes CASSAENYGYTF.

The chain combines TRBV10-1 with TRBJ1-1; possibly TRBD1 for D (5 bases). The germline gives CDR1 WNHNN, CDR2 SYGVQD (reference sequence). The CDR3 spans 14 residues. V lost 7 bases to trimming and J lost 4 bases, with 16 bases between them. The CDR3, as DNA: TGCGCCAGCATAGCCAGGGTTGGTGTCACTGAAGCTTTCTTT. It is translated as CASIARVGVTEAFF.

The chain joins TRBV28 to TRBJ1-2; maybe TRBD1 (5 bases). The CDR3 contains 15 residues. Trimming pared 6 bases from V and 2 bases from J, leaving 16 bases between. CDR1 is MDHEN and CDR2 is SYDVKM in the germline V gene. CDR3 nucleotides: TGTGCCAGCAGGGGGACCGCGGACGGAAACTATGGCTACACCTTC. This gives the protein CASRGTADGNYGYTF.

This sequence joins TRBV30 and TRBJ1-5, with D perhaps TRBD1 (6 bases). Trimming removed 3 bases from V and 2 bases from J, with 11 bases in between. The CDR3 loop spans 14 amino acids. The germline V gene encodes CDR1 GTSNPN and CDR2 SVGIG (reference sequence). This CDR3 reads CAWREGVGNQPQHF. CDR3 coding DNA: TGTGCCTGGAGGGAGGGGGTAGGCAATCAGCCCCAGCATTTT.

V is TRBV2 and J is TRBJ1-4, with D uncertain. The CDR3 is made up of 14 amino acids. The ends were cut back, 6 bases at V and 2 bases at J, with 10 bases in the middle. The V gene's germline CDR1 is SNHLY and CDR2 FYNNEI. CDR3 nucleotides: TGTGCCAGCAGAGAACAGAGTACTAATGAAAAACTGTTTTTT. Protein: CASREQSTNEKLFF.

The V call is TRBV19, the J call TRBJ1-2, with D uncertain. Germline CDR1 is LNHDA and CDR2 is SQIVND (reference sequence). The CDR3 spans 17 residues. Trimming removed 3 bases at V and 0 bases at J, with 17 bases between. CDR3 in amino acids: CASSIRYRRTSNYGYTF. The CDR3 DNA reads TGTGCCAGTAGTATCCGGTACCGACGTACTTCTAACTATGGCTACACCTTC.

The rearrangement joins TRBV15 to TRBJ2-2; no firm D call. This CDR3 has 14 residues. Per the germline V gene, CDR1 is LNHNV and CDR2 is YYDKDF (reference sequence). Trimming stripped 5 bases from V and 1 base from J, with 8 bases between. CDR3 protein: CATSARMNTGELFF. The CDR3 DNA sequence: TGTGCCACCAGCGCCCGAATGAACACCGGGGAGCTGTTTTTT.

CDR3 region: CASSFGQGSEAFF. CDR3 bases: TGTGCCAGCAGCTTCGGACAGGGCTCTGAAGCTTTCTTT. V usage is TRBV7-9 and J usage is TRBJ1-1, with 8 bases that match TRBD1. The CDR3 is 13 amino acids. V shed 3 bases, J shed 6 bases, and the junction held 3 bases outside the gene matches. CDR1 and CDR2 from the germline V gene are SEHNR and FQNEAQ (reference sequence). Looking up the rest from reference TRBV7-9 and TRBJ1-1 gives the full variable domain: DTGVSQNPRHKITKRGQNVTFRCDPISEHNRLYWYRQTLGQGPEFLTYFQNEAQLEKSRLLSDRFSAERPKGSFSTLEIQRTEQGDSAMYLCASSFGQGSEAFFGQGTRLTVV.

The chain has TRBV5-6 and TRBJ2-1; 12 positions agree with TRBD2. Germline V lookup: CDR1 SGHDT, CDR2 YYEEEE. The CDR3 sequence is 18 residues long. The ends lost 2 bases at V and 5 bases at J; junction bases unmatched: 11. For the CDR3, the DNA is TGTGCCAGCAGCTTCGGGGCTCCTCTAGCGGGGGGGCACAATGAGCAGTTCTTC. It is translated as CASSFGAPLAGGHNEQFF.

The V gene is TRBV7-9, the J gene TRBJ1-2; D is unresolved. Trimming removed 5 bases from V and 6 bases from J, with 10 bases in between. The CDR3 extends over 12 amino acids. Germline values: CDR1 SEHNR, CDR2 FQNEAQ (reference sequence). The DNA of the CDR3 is TGTGCCAGCAGCCGAAACACGGATGGCTACACCTTC. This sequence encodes CASSRNTDGYTF.

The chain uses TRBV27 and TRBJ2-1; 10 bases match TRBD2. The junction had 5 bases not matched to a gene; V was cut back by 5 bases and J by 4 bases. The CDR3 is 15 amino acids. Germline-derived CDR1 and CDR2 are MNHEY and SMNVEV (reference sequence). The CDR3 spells CASSRSSGGYNEQFF. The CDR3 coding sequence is TGTGCCAGCAGTCGATCTAGCGGGGGTTACAATGAGCAGTTCTTC.

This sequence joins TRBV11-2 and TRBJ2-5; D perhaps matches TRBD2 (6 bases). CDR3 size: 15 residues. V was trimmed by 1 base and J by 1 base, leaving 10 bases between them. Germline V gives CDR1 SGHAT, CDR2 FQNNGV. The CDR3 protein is CASSLAGEIQETQYF. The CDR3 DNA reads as TGTGCCAGCAGCTTAGCGGGGGAGATCCAAGAGACCCAGTACTTC.